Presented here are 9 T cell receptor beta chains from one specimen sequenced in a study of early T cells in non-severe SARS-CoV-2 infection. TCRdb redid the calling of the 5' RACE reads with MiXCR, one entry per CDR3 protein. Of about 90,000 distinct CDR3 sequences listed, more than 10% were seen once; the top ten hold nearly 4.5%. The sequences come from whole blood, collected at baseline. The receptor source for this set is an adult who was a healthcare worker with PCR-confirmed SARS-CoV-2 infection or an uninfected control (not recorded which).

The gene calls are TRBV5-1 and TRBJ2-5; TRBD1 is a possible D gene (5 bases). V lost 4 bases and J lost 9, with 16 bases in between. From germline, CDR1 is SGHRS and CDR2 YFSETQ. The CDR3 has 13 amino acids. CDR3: CASSPGPQGAQYF. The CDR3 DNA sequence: TGCGCCAGCAGCCCCGGGCCGCAAGGGGCCCAGTACTTC. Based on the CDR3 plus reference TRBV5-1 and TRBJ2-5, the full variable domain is KAGVTQTPRYLIKTRGQQVTLSCSPISGHRSVSWYQQTPGQGLQFLFEYFSETQRNKGNFPGRFSGRQFSNSRSEMNVSTLELGDSALYLCASSPGPQGAQYFGPGTRLLVL.

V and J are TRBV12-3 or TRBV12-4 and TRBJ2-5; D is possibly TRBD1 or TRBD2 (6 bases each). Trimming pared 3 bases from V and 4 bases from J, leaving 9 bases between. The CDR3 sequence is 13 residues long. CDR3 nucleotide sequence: TGTGCCAGCAGTTTTCGGGGGCCAGAGACCCAGTACTTC. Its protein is CASSFRGPETQYF.

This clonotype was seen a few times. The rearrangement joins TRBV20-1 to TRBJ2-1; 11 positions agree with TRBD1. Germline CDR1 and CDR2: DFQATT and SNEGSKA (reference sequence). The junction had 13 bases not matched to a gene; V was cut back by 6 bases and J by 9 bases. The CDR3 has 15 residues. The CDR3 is CSANAPGQGGREQFF. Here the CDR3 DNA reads TGCAGTGCCAATGCCCCGGGACAGGGGGGCCGTGAGCAGTTCTTC.

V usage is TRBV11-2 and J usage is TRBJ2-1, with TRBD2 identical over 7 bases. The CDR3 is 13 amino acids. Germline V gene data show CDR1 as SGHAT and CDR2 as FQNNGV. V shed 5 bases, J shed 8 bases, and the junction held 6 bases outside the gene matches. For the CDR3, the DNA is TGTGCCAGCAGCCTACAGACTAGCTATGAGCAGTTCTTC. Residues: CASSLQTSYEQFF.

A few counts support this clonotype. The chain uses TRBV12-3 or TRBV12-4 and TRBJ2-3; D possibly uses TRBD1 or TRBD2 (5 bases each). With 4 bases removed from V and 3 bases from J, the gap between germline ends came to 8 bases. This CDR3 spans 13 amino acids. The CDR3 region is CASSWDGTDTQYF. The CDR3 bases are TGTGCCAGCAGTTGGGACGGGACAGATACGCAGTATTTT.

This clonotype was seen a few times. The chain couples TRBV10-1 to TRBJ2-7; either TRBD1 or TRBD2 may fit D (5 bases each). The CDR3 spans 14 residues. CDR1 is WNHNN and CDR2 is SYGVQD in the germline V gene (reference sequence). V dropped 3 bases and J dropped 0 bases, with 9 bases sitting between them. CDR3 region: CASSESGSSYEQYF. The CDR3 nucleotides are TGCGCCAGCAGTGAATCAGGGAGCTCCTACGAGCAGTACTTC.

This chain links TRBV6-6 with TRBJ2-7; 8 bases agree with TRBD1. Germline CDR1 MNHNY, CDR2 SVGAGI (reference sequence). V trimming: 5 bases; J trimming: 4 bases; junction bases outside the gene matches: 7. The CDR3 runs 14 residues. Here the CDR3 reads CASSVDRARYEQYF. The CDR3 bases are TGTGCCAGCAGTGTGGACAGGGCGAGATACGAGCAGTACTTC.

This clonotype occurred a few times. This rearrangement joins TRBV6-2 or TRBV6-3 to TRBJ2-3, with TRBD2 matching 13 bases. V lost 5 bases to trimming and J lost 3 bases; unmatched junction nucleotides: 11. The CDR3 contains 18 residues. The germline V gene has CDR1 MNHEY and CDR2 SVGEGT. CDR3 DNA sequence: TGTGCCAGCAGTCCCCCGGGACTAGCGGGAATTGGGACAGATACGCAGTATTTT. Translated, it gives CASSPPGLAGIGTDTQYF.

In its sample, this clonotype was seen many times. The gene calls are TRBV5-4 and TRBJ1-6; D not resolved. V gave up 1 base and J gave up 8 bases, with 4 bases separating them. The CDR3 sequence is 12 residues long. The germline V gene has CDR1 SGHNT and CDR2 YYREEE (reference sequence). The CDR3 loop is CASSLRDSPLHF. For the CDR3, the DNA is TGTGCCAGCAGCTTGAGGGATTCACCCCTCCACTTT.